This TCR beta chain was identified in a study of cytomegalovirus exposure and HLA in healthy donors. Germline lookup yields CDR1 MNHEY and CDR2 SMNVEV (reference sequence). This CDR3 is 12 amino acids long. V gave up 2 bases and J gave up 9 bases, with 8 bases separating them. PCR was performed using 60 Vbeta and 13 Jbeta primers. TCRdb's table, derived via immunoSEQ multiplex PCR, lists solely in-frame clones and lacks some. This table has roughly 200,000 clones, approximately 80% appearing once. The sample taken for sequencing was PBMCs. This sequence joins TRBV27 and TRBJ1-5, with D possibly matching TRBD1 (6 bases). The receptor's source is a man in his fifties in good health and CMV-seronegative. In nucleotides, the CDR3 is TGTGCCAGCAGTTTAATACAGGGGCCCCAGCATTTT. This codes for CASSLIQGPQHF.